The present T cell receptor (beta chain) was sequenced within a study of control samples from healthy donors and cancer patients. With 7 bases removed from V and 5 bases from J, the gap between germline ends came to 14 bases. This CDR3 is 13 amino acids long. Looked up from germline, CDR1 is KGHDR and CDR2 is SFDVKD. Clones were read by immunoSEQ multiplex PCR, and TCRdb kept only the in-frame ones, dropping some. The sample contains around 250,000 clones, roughly 87% of which appear only once. The source is a woman aged 55 to 70 with lung cancer. Sequenced sample: PBMCs. The chain couples TRBV24-1 to TRBJ2-7; perhaps TRBD1 as D (7 bases). The DNA of the CDR3 is TGTGCCACCAGCGGGGGACAGCCCAACGAGCAGTACTTC. It translates to CATSGGQPNEQYF.